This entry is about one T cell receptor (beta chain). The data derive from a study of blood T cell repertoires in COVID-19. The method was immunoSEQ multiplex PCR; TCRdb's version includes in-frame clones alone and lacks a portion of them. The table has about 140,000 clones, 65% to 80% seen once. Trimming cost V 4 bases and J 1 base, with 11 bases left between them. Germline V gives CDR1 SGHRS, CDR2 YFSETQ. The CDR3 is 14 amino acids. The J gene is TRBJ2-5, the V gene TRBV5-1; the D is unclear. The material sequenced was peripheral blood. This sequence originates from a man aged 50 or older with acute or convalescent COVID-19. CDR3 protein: CASSPPPTQETQYF. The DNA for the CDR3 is TGCGCCAGCAGCCCACCCCCTACCCAAGAGACCCAGTACTTC.